The 3 T cell receptor beta chains listed next were all sequenced from one sample in a study of CD8 T cells in ankylosing spondylitis. TCRdb recomputed calls from the 5' RACE reads with MiXCR, one row per CDR3 protein. The sample consists of more than 110,000 distinct CDR3 sequences, 7% to 10% of them appearing once. The material sequenced was synovial fluid, either unsorted or a sorted T cell fraction (not recorded which). These receptors were collected from a male donor with ankylosing spondylitis.

This sequence joins TRBV20-1 and TRBJ2-1; D gene unclear. V gave up 2 bases and J gave up 2 bases, with 13 bases separating them. Looked up from germline, CDR1 is DFQATT and CDR2 is SNEGSKA (reference sequence). This CDR3 contains 15 residues. CDR3 amino acids: CSARKGNPAYNEQFF. The CDR3 DNA is TGCAGTGCTAGAAAAGGCAACCCGGCCTACAATGAGCAGTTCTTC.

This clonotype occurred a few times. V gene TRBV5-1 combines with J gene TRBJ2-2; 8 bases align to TRBD1. The CDR3 has 17 amino acids. The J segment lost 0 bases and the V segment lost 4 bases, leaving 8 bases of the junction unmatched. Germline assignment: CDR1 SGHRS and CDR2 YFSETQ. The chain's CDR3 is CASSPAWGQANTGELFF. The CDR3 DNA follows: TGCGCCAGCAGCCCTGCTTGGGGACAGGCGAACACCGGGGAGCTGTTTTTT. The full variable domain, in which reference TRBV5-1 and TRBJ2-2 provide the parts outside the CDR3, is KAGVTQTPRYLIKTRGQQVTLSCSPISGHRSVSWYQQTPGQGLQFLFEYFSETQRNKGNFPGRFSGRQFSNSRSEMNVSTLELGDSALYLCASSPAWGQANTGELFFGEGSRLTVL.

This clonotype was observed at least ten times. V gene TRBV6-1 combines with J gene TRBJ2-2, with 9 bases lining up with TRBD1. The CDR3 runs 16 residues. V gave up 3 bases and J gave up 6 bases; unmatched junction bases: 8. Germline-derived CDR1 and CDR2 are MNHNS and SASEGT. The chain's CDR3 is CASSEPGQGRSGELFF. The CDR3 coding sequence is TGTGCCAGCAGTGAGCCGGGACAGGGACGTTCCGGGGAGCTGTTTTTT.